Following are 21 T cell receptor beta chains from one sample sequenced in a study of T cells after yellow fever vaccination. TCRdb analysed the 5' RACE reads with MiXCR anew, one entry per CDR3 protein. The table lists hundreds of thousands of distinct CDR3 sequences, about an eighth of them singletons. Sequencing was performed on CD4+ T cells sorted from PBMCs, taken 15 days after the yellow fever booster vaccination. The receptors shown here come from a man aged 18-30 years who received the YFV17D yellow fever vaccine.

This clonotype occurred a few times. The V gene is TRBV6-5, the J gene TRBJ2-2; D not resolved. The CDR3 covers 12 residues. Germline V gene lookup returns CDR1 MNHEY and CDR2 SVGAGI. The V end lost 8 bases, the J end lost 5 bases, and 9 bases lay between the germline ends. The CDR3 protein is CASESTTGELFF. CDR3 bases: TGTGCCAGCGAATCTACGACCGGGGAGCTGTTTTTT.

At least ten counts were recorded for this clonotype. The chain joins TRBV5-1 to TRBJ2-1, with TRBD2 matching 8 bases. The CDR3 is made up of 15 amino acids. The germline CDR1 and CDR2 sequences are SGHRS and YFSETQ. Unmatched junction bases numbered 6, after V lost 1 base and J lost 6 bases. CDR3: CASSLSLAGINEQFF. The CDR3 DNA reads as TGCGCCAGCAGCTTGTCCCTAGCGGGTATCAATGAGCAGTTCTTC.

In this sample, this clonotype turned up many times. The V and J genes are TRBV5-1 and TRBJ2-5; D gene ambiguous. Germline assignment: CDR1 SGHRS and CDR2 YFSETQ. Trimming shortened V by 4 bases and J by 4 bases, and 11 bases separated the two germline ends. This CDR3 comprises 13 residues. In nucleotides, the CDR3 is TGCGCCAGCAGCCTAGTGGGTGGAGAGACCCAGTACTTC. This codes for CASSLVGGETQYF. Based on the CDR3 plus reference TRBV5-1 and TRBJ2-5, the full variable domain is KAGVTQTPRYLIKTRGQQVTLSCSPISGHRSVSWYQQTPGQGLQFLFEYFSETQRNKGNFPGRFSGRQFSNSRSEMNVSTLELGDSALYLCASSLVGGETQYFGPGTRLLVL.

This clonotype came up many times. This chain uses TRBV6-1 with TRBJ2-3, with D maybe TRBD1 (5 bases). The CDR3 length is 15 residues. CDR1 is MNHNS, CDR2 SASEGT, per germline. Trimming shortened V by 6 bases and J by 0 bases, and 13 bases separated the two germline ends. CDR3 region: CASRQAFPSTDTQYF. CDR3 bases: TGTGCCAGCAGACAGGCGTTTCCTAGCACAGATACGCAGTATTTT.

The rearrangement joins TRBV6-6 to TRBJ1-1; a possible D gene is TRBD1 (5 bases). From germline, CDR1 is MNHNY and CDR2 SVGAGI (reference sequence). This CDR3 spans 15 amino acids. The V end lost 3 bases, the J end lost 5 bases, and 16 bases lay between the germline ends. CDR3 in amino acids: CASSYRRDPRTEAFF. CDR3 sequence (DNA): TGTGCCAGCAGTTATCGCAGGGATCCCCGGACTGAAGCTTTCTTT.

The genes are TRBV6-6 and TRBJ2-4; possibly TRBD2 for D (5 bases). CDR1 and CDR2 (germline): MNHNY, SVGAGI (reference sequence). CDR3 size: 14 residues. V lost 7 bases and J 6 bases, leaving 16 bases between the germline ends. DNA for the CDR3: TGTGCCAGCATAAAAACTAGGGATGCAAACATTCAGTACTTC. Its translation: CASIKTRDANIQYF.

The chain links TRBV4-3 to TRBJ2-7; the match to TRBD1 covers 10 bases. After removal of 4 bases from V and 5 bases from J, the junction contained 11 bases not matched to a gene. Germline CDR1 is LGHNA and CDR2 is YSLEER. The CDR3 is 16 residues long. CDR3 sequence reads: CASSRKTGQGFHEQYF. CDR3 DNA sequence: TGCGCCAGCAGCCGGAAAACGGGACAGGGGTTTCACGAGCAGTACTTC.

The chain employs TRBV5-1 and TRBJ2-2; 8 positions match TRBD2. Germline V gene sequence: CDR1 SGHRS, CDR2 YFSETQ. The CDR3 has 16 residues. The ends lost 4 bases at V and 0 bases at J; junction bases unmatched: 5. CDR3 coding DNA: TGCGCCAGCAGCCTTAGCGGGGTAACGAACACCGGGGAGCTGTTTTTT. Translation: CASSLSGVTNTGELFF.

The table lists this clonotype with many counts. The chain joins TRBV7-2 to TRBJ2-3, with D possibly TRBD2 on 7 matching bases. V lost 1 base, J lost 10 bases, and 24 bases lay in between. Germline-derived CDR1 and CDR2 are SGHTA and FQGNSA. The CDR3 runs 17 residues. CDR3 loop: CASSLVGGALAGAAQYF. In nucleotides, the CDR3 is TGTGCCAGCAGCTTAGTGGGGGGGGCCTTGGCTGGGGCTGCGCAGTATTTT.

This chain joins TRBV5-1 and TRBJ2-5; TRBD1 matches at 7 bases. Trimming at V came to 4 bases and at J to 5 bases, leaving 11 bases not matched to a gene. The CDR3 contains 15 residues. Germline lookup yields CDR1 SGHRS and CDR2 YFSETQ. CDR3: CASSRGEGAPETQYF. As DNA, the CDR3 is TGCGCCAGCAGCCGGGGCGAGGGGGCGCCGGAGACCCAGTACTTC.

This clonotype was seen a few times. The rearrangement uses TRBV20-1 and TRBJ2-6; D is undetermined. The CDR3 covers 12 residues. Trimming removed 4 bases at V and 0 bases at J, with 1 base between. Germline V CDR1 and CDR2: DFQATT, SNEGSKA (reference sequence). The CDR3 nucleotides are TGCAGTGCTATCTCTGGGGCCAACGTCCTGACTTTC. This encodes CSAISGANVLTF.

This rearrangement joins TRBV6-5 to TRBJ1-6; D is ambiguous. The CDR3 is 16 amino acids. V lost 2 bases, J lost 7 bases, and 15 bases lay in between. Per germline, CDR1 MNHEY and CDR2 SVGAGI. The CDR3 region is CASSYLREASNSPLHF. The CDR3 DNA is TGTGCCAGCAGTTACCTCCGGGAGGCGAGCAATTCACCCCTCCACTTT.

This clonotype was seen more than once but under ten times. CDR3 region: CASSPTTGNKEKLFF. The CDR3 DNA sequence: TGTGCCAGCAGTCCAACGACAGGGAACAAGGAAAAACTGTTTTTT. V and J are TRBV12-3 or TRBV12-4 and TRBJ1-4, with 7 bases identical to TRBD1. The CDR3 contains 15 residues. V trimming: 5 bases; J trimming: 8 bases; junction bases outside the gene matches: 11.

This clonotype was seen at least ten times. This chain uses TRBV6-2 or TRBV6-3 with TRBJ2-3, with 10 positions matching TRBD2. Germline CDR1 and CDR2: MNHEY and SVGEGT. J lost 2 bases, V lost 5 bases, and 7 bases had no gene match. The CDR3 consists of 16 residues. The CDR3 nucleotides are TGTGCCAGCAGTCCCGGGACTAGCGTCGTCACAGATACGCAGTATTTT. It specifies CASSPGTSVVTDTQYF.

This chain uses TRBV5-1 with TRBJ2-3, with D possibly matching TRBD1 (5 bases). Germline CDR1 is SGHRS and CDR2 is YFSETQ. The CDR3 sequence is 14 residues long. V shed 4 bases and J shed 1 base, with 10 bases lying between them. The CDR3 sequence: CASSLQARTDTQYF. Here the CDR3 DNA reads TGCGCCAGCAGCCTACAGGCCCGCACAGATACGCAGTATTTT.

In this sample, this clonotype turned up a few times. CDR3 amino acids: CASSLRQGAGNSEAFF. The CDR3 region has the DNA TGCGCCAGCAGCTTGCGACAGGGGGCCGGTAATTCTGAAGCTTTCTTT. This chain connects TRBV5-1 to TRBJ1-1; 10 bases fit TRBD1. V gave up 1 base and J gave up 6 bases; unmatched junction bases: 9. Germline V gene sequence: CDR1 SGHRS, CDR2 YFSETQ. This CDR3 has 16 amino acids.

The CDR3 region has the DNA TGTGCCATCAGTGAGTCGACGGGTCACGAGCAGTACGTC. Residues: CAISESTGHEQYV. The chain combines TRBV10-3 with TRBJ2-7; D gene unclear. V shed 0 bases and J shed 5 bases, with 8 bases lying between them. Germline V lookup: CDR1 ENHRY, CDR2 SYGVKD. The length of the CDR3 is 13 residues.

The V gene is TRBV7-2, the J gene TRBJ2-2, with D perhaps TRBD1 (5 bases). V dropped 8 bases and J dropped 6 bases, with 16 bases sitting between them. From germline, CDR1 is SGHTA and CDR2 FQGNSA. The CDR3 consists of 14 residues. The CDR3 bases are TGTGCCAGCGGCGCCCAGGGTCAGGCCGGGGAGCTGTTTTTT. It specifies CASGAQGQAGELFF.

This clonotype showed up many times. The rearrangement links TRBV5-1 to TRBJ2-3; no clear D. Between the trimmed V and J ends, which lost 5 bases and 4 bases, there was a span of 14 bases. The CDR3 covers 14 residues. Germline CDR1 and CDR2: SGHRS and YFSETQ. The CDR3 region is CASSLNNSPDTQYF. Here the CDR3 DNA reads TGCGCCAGCAGTCTTAATAACAGCCCAGATACGCAGTATTTT. Based on the CDR3 plus reference TRBV5-1 and TRBJ2-3, the full variable domain is KAGVTQTPRYLIKTRGQQVTLSCSPISGHRSVSWYQQTPGQGLQFLFEYFSETQRNKGNFPGRFSGRQFSNSRSEMNVSTLELGDSALYLCASSLNNSPDTQYFGPGTRLTVL.

This sequence joins TRBV13 and TRBJ1-4; no clear D. Trimming shortened V by 5 bases and J by 9 bases, and 19 bases separated the two germline ends. CDR3 size: 15 residues. The V gene's germline CDR1 is PRHDT and CDR2 FYEKMQ (reference sequence). DNA of the CDR3: TGTGCCAGCAGCGAGACCCGGGCCGGAGGTAAAAAACTGTTTTTT. Its protein is CASSETRAGGKKLFF. Full variable domain (outside the CDR3, taken from reference TRBV13 and TRBJ1-4): AAGVIQSPRHLIKEKRETATLKCYPIPRHDTVYWYQQGPGQDPQFLISFYEKMQSDKGSIPDRFSAQQFSDYHSELNMSSLELGDSALYFCASSETRAGGKKLFFGSGTQLSVL.

The genes are TRBV20-1 and TRBJ2-2; D call uncertain. In germline, CDR1 is DFQATT, CDR2 SNEGSKA (reference sequence). Trimming left V 3 bases short and J 0 bases short, with 8 bases between. This CDR3 has 14 amino acids. In DNA form, the CDR3 reads TGCAGTGCTAGGGTCAGGTCGAACACCGGGGAGCTGTTTTTT. The encoded protein is CSARVRSNTGELFF.